These 5 T cell receptor beta chains share one sample of origin, sequenced in a study of CD8 T cells in ankylosing spondylitis (dated by TCRdb to the late 2010s). The library was made by 5' RACE. Sequenced using an Illumina HiSeq 2500. TCRdb passed the public sequencing reads through fastp at Q25 and MiXCR, retaining productive beta sequences. Every distinct CDR3 protein forms one entry, paired with its most common genes and DNA. This sample lists approximately 540,000 distinct CDR3 sequences; about 13% were detected once. The ten most abundant clones make up under 7.5% of the sample. General findings and caveats noted by the study authors: Blood from ankylosing spondylitis patients appeared to be characterized by a TCR beta motif composed of eight highly homologous amino acid variants.

No antigen is known for these receptors. Input material: blood, either unsorted or a sorted T cell fraction (not recorded which). The receptors originated from a male donor with ankylosing spondylitis.

This clonotype was counted only a few times. The chain joins TRBV29-1 to TRBJ2-3, with TRBD2 matching 9 bases. This CDR3 region has 14 residues. The germline V gene encodes CDR1 SQVTM and CDR2 ANQGSEA. Unmatched junction bases numbered 2, after V lost 3 bases and J lost 1 base. CDR3 residues: CSVDGGRGTDTQYF. CDR3 bases: TGCAGCGTTGATGGCGGGAGGGGCACAGATACGCAGTATTTT.

The chain joins TRBV29-1 to TRBJ2-1; the D is unclear. Germline V gene sequence: CDR1 SQVTM, CDR2 ANQGSEA. The CDR3 extends over 13 amino acids. The ends were cut back, 3 bases at V and 4 bases at J, with 10 bases in the middle. The CDR3 nucleotides are TGCAGCGTTGATACCGGGCCATACAATGAGCAGTTCTTC. Translated: CSVDTGPYNEQFF.

A remark on this clonotype: At one end, the junction sequence differs from germline, possibly due to a read error. The chain joins TRBV28 to TRBJ1-1; 7 positions agree with TRBD1. This CDR3 comprises 14 residues. Germline CDR1 MDHEN, CDR2 SYDVKM. In nucleotides, the CDR3 is TGTGCCAACAGTTCAGGGGGAAGGAACACTGAAGCTTTCTTT. This encodes CANSSGGRNTEAFF.

The chain is built from TRBV9 and TRBJ2-1; 15 bases align to TRBD2. The CDR3 is made up of 18 amino acids. Looked up from germline, CDR1 is SGDLS and CDR2 is YYNGEE. Losses at the gene ends were 3 bases for V and 1 base for J; bases not matched to a gene: 5. The CDR3 sequence is CASSALGLAGGSYNEQFF. The CDR3 DNA reads as TGTGCCAGCAGCGCGTTGGGACTAGCGGGAGGTTCCTACAATGAGCAGTTCTTC.

This chain connects TRBV6-5 to TRBJ1-1; TRBD1 aligns across 9 bases. V lost 4 bases to trimming and J lost 7 bases; unmatched junction nucleotides: 7. The CDR3 contains 14 residues. The germline CDR1 and CDR2 sequences are MNHEY and SVGAGI. Here the CDR3 reads CASSSPTGGNEAFF. The DNA of the CDR3 is TGTGCCAGCAGTTCACCGACAGGGGGAAATGAAGCTTTCTTT.